This TCR beta chain was found in a study of shared clonotypes between healthy human individuals. On this clone itself: Its antigen is unknown.

The length of the CDR3 is 14 residues. The V gene lost 5 bases and the J gene lost 6 bases, with 15 bases spanning the gap. From germline, CDR1 is SGHDT and CDR2 YYEEEE. General study findings and limits: Naive subsets usually exceeded memory subsets in estimated richness.

Clones were sequenced by immunoSEQ multiplex PCR, and TCRdb holds only the in-frame ones, with some missing. The table records about 590,000 clones, 95% to 96% of them present only once. Selected positively for CCR7 and CD45RO-negative, naive CD8 cells excluded terminally differentiated effector memory CD45RA+ cells. The TCR comes from a woman in her thirties in good health. This sequence joins TRBV5-6 and TRBJ1-5; D is possibly TRBD1 (5 bases). The sample comprised naive CD8+ T cells sorted from blood. CDR3 protein: CASSPWGGSQPQHF. The CDR3 DNA sequence: TGTGCCAGCAGTCCTTGGGGGGGGAGTCAGCCCCAGCATTTT.